A selection of T cell receptor beta chains follows, all from one sample in a study of cytomegalovirus exposure and HLA in healthy donors. Sequencing was performed with immunoSEQ multiplex PCR; in TCRdb, only in-frame clones are kept and a portion is missing. Of 150,000 to 200,000 clones in the sample, around four fifths were seen once. The sample consisted of PBMCs. Source of these receptors: a man aged 18 to 35 in good health and CMV-seropositive. The CDR3 runs from the conserved cysteine through the conserved F or W. The D gene is left open where the match is weak. Clone size is not always given. Where it is, it says once, few, many or a class for expanded clones.

CASDERERRDSSRNIEQYF | TGCGCCAGCGACGAGCGGGAACGGCGGGATTCGTCCCGTAACATCGAGCAGTACTTC | TRBD2 | . | TRBJ2-7 | TRBV10-1
CASSYGREAYNEQFF | TGTGCCAGCAGTTACGGGCGGGAGGCCTACAATGAGCAGTTCTTC | TRBD2 | . | TRBJ2-1 | TRBV6-5
CASSFGTGSGEKLFF | TGTGCCAGCAGTTTTGGGACAGGGTCCGGTGAAAAACTGTTTTTT | TRBD1 | . | TRBJ1-4 | TRBV27
CASSVRTGGPYEQYF | TGTGCCAGCAGCGTACGGACAGGGGGGCCCTACGAGCAGTACTTC | TRBD1 | . | TRBJ2-7 | TRBV9
CASSVLKGVGGYTF | TGTGCCAGCAGCGTATTGAAGGGGGTGGGAGGCTACACCTTC | . | . | TRBJ1-2 | TRBV9
CASSIAGVGEQYF | TGTGCCAGTAGTATTGCGGGAGTAGGCGAGCAGTACTTC | TRBD2 | . | TRBJ2-7 | TRBV19
CAISDPGRAAYEQYF | TGTGCCATCAGTGATCCCGGCAGGGCGGCCTACGAGCAGTACTTC | . | once | TRBJ2-7 | TRBV10-3
CDTQRRTSEQYF | TGTGATACACAGCGGCGAACCTCCGAGCAGTACTTC | . | . | TRBJ2-7 | TRBV2
CAIIGGTGELFF | TGTGCCATCATCGGCGGGACCGGGGAGCTGTTTTTT | . | . | TRBJ2-2 | TRBV10-3
CASSLSGTGGTDTQYF | TGTGCCAGCAGTTTATCCGGGACAGGGGGCACAGATACGCAGTATTTT | TRBD1 | once | TRBJ2-3 | TRBV28
CSVVDRDSYEQYF | TGCAGCGTTGTAGACAGGGATTCCTACGAGCAGTACTTC | TRBD1 | . | TRBJ2-7 | TRBV29-1
CASRAGYGYTF | TGTGCCAGCAGGGCAGGTTATGGCTACACCTTC | . | . | TRBJ1-2 | TRBV6-5
CASSVDGQGGEKLFF | TGTGCCAGCAGCGTAGACGGACAGGGGGGCGAAAAACTGTTTTTT | TRBD1 | . | TRBJ1-4 | TRBV9
CASSWGGDPMTSGRRGEQYF | TGCGCCAGCAGCTGGGGGGGGGACCCCATGACTAGCGGGCGCCGAGGCGAGCAGTACTTC | TRBD2 | . | TRBJ2-7 | TRBV5-1
CASEEGRADTQYF | TGTGCCAGTGAGGAGGGAAGGGCAGATACGCAGTATTTT | . | . | TRBJ2-3 | TRBV19
CASSLDRGAGNEQFF | TGTGCCAGCAGTTTAGACAGGGGGGCCGGGAATGAGCAGTTCTTC | TRBD1 | . | TRBJ2-1 | TRBV27
CASSLRPGEAFF | TGTGCCAGCAGCTTAAGGCCAGGTGAAGCTTTCTTT | . | once | TRBJ1-1 | TRBV7-3
CASSLIIEGTDTQYF | TGTGCCAGCAGCTTGATCATAGAAGGCACAGATACGCAGTATTTT | . | once | TRBJ2-3 | TRBV7-7
CAWSGQALNYGYTF | TGTGCCTGGAGTGGACAAGCCCTAAACTATGGCTACACCTTC | . | few | TRBJ1-2 | TRBV30
CASSEWASGNEQFF | TGTGCCAGCAGTGAATGGGCTAGCGGCAATGAGCAGTTCTTC | TRBD2 | once | TRBJ2-1 | TRBV2
CASSGNRCDFDYEQYF | TGTGCCAGCAGCGGAAATCGGTGCGACTTCGATTACGAGCAGTACTTC | . | . | TRBJ2-7 | TRBV7-3
CASSGSGTGRLAGDTEQYF | TGTGCCAGCAGCGGATCCGGGACAGGTCGACTAGCGGGAGACACCGAGCAGTACTTC | . | . | TRBJ2-7 | TRBV21-1
CAGRTSGTNEQFF | TGTGCCGGCAGGACTAGCGGGACCAATGAGCAGTTCTTC | TRBD2 | . | TRBJ2-1 | TRBV7-2
CASSPRLGRDEQFF | TGCGCCAGCAGCCCTAGACTAGGGCGGGATGAGCAGTTCTTC | . | . | TRBJ2-1 | TRBV5-1
CASSLESIGKMNQPQHF | TGTGCCAGCAGCTTAGAGTCCATCGGGAAGATGAATCAGCCCCAGCATTTT | . | . | TRBJ1-5 | TRBV7-2
CASSVGQGKDQPQHF | TGTGCCAGCAGCGTAGGGCAGGGGAAGGATCAGCCCCAGCATTTT | . | . | TRBJ1-5 | TRBV9
CSVRGESGANVLTF | TGCAGCGTTCGGGGGGAGTCGGGGGCCAACGTCCTGACTTTC | TRBD2 | once | TRBJ2-6 | TRBV29-1
CASSLGQGLSGNTIYF | TGTGCCAGCAGCTTGGGACAGGGTCTCTCTGGAAACACCATATATTTT | TRBD1 | . | TRBJ1-3 | TRBV5-4
CATLPGYF | TGTGCCACTCTACCAGGATATTTT | . | . | TRBJ1-3 | TRBV19
CAWRYFPGGIYEQYF | TGTGCCTGGAGATACTTTCCGGGGGGGATCTACGAGCAGTACTTC | TRBD2 | . | TRBJ2-7 | TRBV30
CSVRVGGGRAYYEQYF | TGCAGCGTTCGGGTCGGCGGCGGGAGGGCCTATTACGAGCAGTACTTC | TRBD2 | . | TRBJ2-7 | TRBV29-1
CASSLWGGARYEEQYF | TGTGCCAGCAGTTTATGGGGAGGGGCCCGCTACGAGGAGCAGTACTTC | TRBD2 | . | TRBJ2-7 | TRBV28
CAWSAKRDLSEQYF | TGTGCCTGGAGTGCTAAACGGGATCTATCCGAGCAGTACTTC | . | once | TRBJ2-7 | TRBV30
CATLSTGGTNTEAFF | TGTGCCACCTTATCCACAGGGGGGACGAACACTGAAGCTTTCTTT | TRBD1 | once | TRBJ1-1 | TRBV7-9
CSVEDTGRYGYTF | TGCAGCGTTGAAGACACAGGAAGGTATGGCTACACCTTC | . | . | TRBJ1-2 | TRBV29-1
CASSPSGSGYNEQFF | TGTGCCAGCAGTCCAAGCGGGAGTGGCTACAATGAGCAGTTCTTC | TRBD2 | once | TRBJ2-1 | TRBV11-3
CASTSSNYGYTF | TGTGCCAGCACCAGTTCTAACTATGGCTACACCTTC | . | . | TRBJ1-2 | TRBV2
CASIREETQYF | TGTGCCAGCATCAGGGAAGAGACCCAGTACTTC | . | . | TRBJ2-5 | TRBV6-6
CASTPGGEETQYF | TGTGCCAGCACTCCGGGGGGGGAAGAGACCCAGTACTTC | TRBD2 | . | TRBJ2-5 | TRBV9
CASSFLGTGGFNEQFF | TGTGCCAGCAGTTTCTTAGGGACAGGGGGCTTCAATGAGCAGTTCTTC | TRBD1 | . | TRBJ2-1 | TRBV28
CASEERYEQYF | TGTGCCAGCGAAGAGCGCTACGAGCAGTACTTC | . | . | TRBJ2-7 | TRBV6-1
CASSASGLAGGEQYF | TGTGCCAGCAGCGCTTCGGGACTAGCGGGAGGCGAGCAGTACTTC | TRBD2 | . | TRBJ2-7 | TRBV7-9
CASSSVSTDTQYF | TGTGCCAGCAGTTCGGTGAGCACAGATACGCAGTATTTT | . | . | TRBJ2-3 | TRBV28
CASSIGQGGNEKLFF | TGCGCCAGCAGCATAGGACAGGGGGGAAATGAAAAACTGTTTTTT | TRBD1 | once | TRBJ1-4 | TRBV5-1
CAWSKGTGTDTQYF | TGTGCCTGGAGTAAAGGGACAGGCACAGATACGCAGTATTTT | TRBD1 | . | TRBJ2-3 | TRBV30
CASSPLWTGQETQYF | TGTGCCAGCAGCCCCCTTTGGACGGGGCAAGAGACCCAGTACTTC | . | . | TRBJ2-5 | TRBV9
CASSSGTSGRGRYEQYF | TGTGCCAGCAGCTCTGGGACTAGCGGGAGAGGTCGGTACGAGCAGTACTTC | TRBD2 | . | TRBJ2-7 | TRBV5-4
CASSLERGSPGELFF | TGTGCCAGCAGCCTGGAGCGGGGGTCGCCTGGGGAGCTGTTTTTT | TRBD2 | many | TRBJ2-2 | TRBV6-1
CASSSRGTGSKGPQHF | TGTGCCAGCAGCAGCCGTGGGACAGGGTCCAAAGGGCCCCAGCATTTT | TRBD1 | few | TRBJ1-5 | TRBV28
CASSESDRRNGELFF | TGTGCCAGCAGTGAATCGGACAGAAGGAACGGGGAGCTGTTTTTT | . | . | TRBJ2-2 | TRBV25-1
CSVEGQGSSGAYNEQFF | TGCAGCGTTGAAGGCCAAGGATCCAGCGGGGCCTACAATGAGCAGTTCTTC | TRBD2 | . | TRBJ2-1 | TRBV29-1
CASSGESYEQYF | TGTGCCAGCTCCGGGGAGTCCTACGAGCAGTACTTC | . | . | TRBJ2-7 | TRBV18
CASSLRGLREDNEQFF | TGTGCCAGCAGCCTAAGGGGTTTGCGGGAAGACAATGAGCAGTTCTTC | . | . | TRBJ2-1 | TRBV11-3
CASSVESGNTIYF | TGTGCCAGTAGTGTCGAGTCTGGAAACACCATATATTTT | . | . | TRBJ1-3 | TRBV19
CASSLAGYGNTIYF | TGCGCCAGCAGCTTGGCGGGGTACGGAAACACCATATATTTT | . | . | TRBJ1-3 | TRBV5-1